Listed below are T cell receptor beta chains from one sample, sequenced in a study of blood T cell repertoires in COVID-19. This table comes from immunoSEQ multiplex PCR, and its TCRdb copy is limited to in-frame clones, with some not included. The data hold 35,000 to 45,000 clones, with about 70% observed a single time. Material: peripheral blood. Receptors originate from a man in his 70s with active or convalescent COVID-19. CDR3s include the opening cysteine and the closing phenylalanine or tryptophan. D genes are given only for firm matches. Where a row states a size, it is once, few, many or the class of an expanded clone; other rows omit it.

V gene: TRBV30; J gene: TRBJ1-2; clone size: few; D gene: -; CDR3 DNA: TGTGCCTGGAGCCCGGGACTGACTAACTATGGCTACACCTTC; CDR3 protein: CAWSPGLTNYGYTF
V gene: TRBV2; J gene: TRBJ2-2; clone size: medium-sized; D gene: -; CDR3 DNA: TGTGCCAGCAGTCCCTCCTATGTGACCGGGGAGCTGTTTTTT; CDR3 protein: CASSPSYVTGELFF
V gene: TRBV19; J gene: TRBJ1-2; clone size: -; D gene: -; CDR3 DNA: TGTGCCAGTACCCCCACAGGGAACTATGGCTACACCTTC; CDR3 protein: CASTPTGNYGYTF
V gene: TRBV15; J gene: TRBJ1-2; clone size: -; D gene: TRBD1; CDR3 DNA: TGTGCCACCAGCCAGGGGGACTATGGCTACACCTTC; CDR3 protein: CATSQGDYGYTF
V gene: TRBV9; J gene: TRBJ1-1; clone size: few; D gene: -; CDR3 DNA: TGTGCCAGCAGCCCCCACGGCACTGAAGCTTTCTTT; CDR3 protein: CASSPHGTEAFF
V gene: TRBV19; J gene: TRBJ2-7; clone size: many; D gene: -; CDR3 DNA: TGTGCCAGTTTTGTGTGCTGCGCCGACGAGCAGTACTTC; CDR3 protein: CASFVCCADEQYF
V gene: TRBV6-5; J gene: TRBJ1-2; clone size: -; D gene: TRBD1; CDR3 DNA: TGTGCCAGCAGCTTCGGGACAGGCGGTGACTATGGCTACACCTTC; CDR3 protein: CASSFGTGGDYGYTF
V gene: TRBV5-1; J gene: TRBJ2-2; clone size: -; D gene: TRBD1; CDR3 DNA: TGCGCCAGCAGCTTCCGGGACAGGGGGTCCGGGGAGCTGTTTTTT; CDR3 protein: CASSFRDRGSGELFF
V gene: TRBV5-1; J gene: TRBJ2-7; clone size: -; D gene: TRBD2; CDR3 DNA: TGCGCCAGCAGCTTGAGCCTAGCGGGGGTTAGGAACGAGCAGTACTTC; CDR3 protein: CASSLSLAGVRNEQYF
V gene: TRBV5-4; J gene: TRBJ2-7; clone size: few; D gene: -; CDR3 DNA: TGTGCCAGCAGCTTGCAGGGTCTCTCCTACGAGCAGTACTTC; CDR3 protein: CASSLQGLSYEQYF
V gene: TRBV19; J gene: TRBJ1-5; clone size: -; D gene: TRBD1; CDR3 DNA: TGTGCCAGTAGTCCGGGACAGTATCAGCCCCAGCATTTT; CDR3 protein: CASSPGQYQPQHF
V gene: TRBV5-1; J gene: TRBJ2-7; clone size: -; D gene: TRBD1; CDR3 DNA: TGCGCCAGCAGTACACAGGGGACCTACGAGCAGTACTTC; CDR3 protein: CASSTQGTYEQYF
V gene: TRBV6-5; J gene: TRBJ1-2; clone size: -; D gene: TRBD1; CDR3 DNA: TGTGCCAGCATGAAGGACAGGGAAGGTGGCTACACCTTC; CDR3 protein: CASMKDREGGYTF
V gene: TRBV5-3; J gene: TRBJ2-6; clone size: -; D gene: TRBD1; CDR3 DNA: TGTGCCAGAAGCCCGGTCAGGGGGTGCCCCTCCTCTGGGGCCAACGTCCTGACTTTC; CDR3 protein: CARSPVRGCPSSGANVLTF
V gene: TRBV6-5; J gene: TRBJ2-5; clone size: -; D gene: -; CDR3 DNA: TGTGCCAGCAGTCAGACTGGCTTTGCGGTGACCCAGTACTTC; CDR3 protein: CASSQTGFAVTQYF
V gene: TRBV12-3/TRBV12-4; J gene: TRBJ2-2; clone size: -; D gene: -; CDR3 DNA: TGTGCCAGCAGCTTCTACGGGGAGCTGTTTTTT; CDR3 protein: CASSFYGELFF
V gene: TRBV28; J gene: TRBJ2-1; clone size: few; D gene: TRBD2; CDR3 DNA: TGTGCCAGCAGTTTTCCCCAGCGGGGGGAACTGGAGCAGTTCTTC; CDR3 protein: CASSFPQRGELEQFF
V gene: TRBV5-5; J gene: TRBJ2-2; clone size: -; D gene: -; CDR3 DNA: TGTGCCAGCAGCTCTCGGGGAGATACCACCCGGACCGGGGAGCTGTTTTTT; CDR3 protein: CASSSRGDTTRTGELFF
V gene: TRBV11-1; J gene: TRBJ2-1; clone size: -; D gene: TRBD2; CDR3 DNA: TGTGCCAGCAGCTTAGAACGCGGACTAGGCTATGAGCAGTTCTTC; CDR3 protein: CASSLERGLGYEQFF
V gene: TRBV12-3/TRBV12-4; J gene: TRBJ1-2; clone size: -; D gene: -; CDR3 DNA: TGTGCCAGCAGTTTACATGGGGCCTATGGCTACACCTTC; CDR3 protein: CASSLHGAYGYTF
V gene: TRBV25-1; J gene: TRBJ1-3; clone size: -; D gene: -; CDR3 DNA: TGTGCCAGCAGTGAATCCCTCCACACCATATATTTT; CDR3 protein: CASSESLHTIYF
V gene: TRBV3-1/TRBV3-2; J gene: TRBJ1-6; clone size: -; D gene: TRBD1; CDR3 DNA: TGTGCCAGCAGCCGAGACAGGGGGGCTTTTAATTACCACTTT; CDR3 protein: CASSRDRGAFNYHF
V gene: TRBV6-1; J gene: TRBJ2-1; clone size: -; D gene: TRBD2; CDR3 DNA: TGTGCCAGCAGTGAGAGCGGGGGTGTTTACAGGTCCTACAATGAGCAGTTCTTC; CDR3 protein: CASSESGGVYRSYNEQFF
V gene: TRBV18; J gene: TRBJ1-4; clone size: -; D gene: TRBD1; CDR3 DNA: TGTGCCAGCTCATCGGGACAGGGTGAAGAAAAACTGTTTTTT; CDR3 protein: CASSSGQGEEKLFF
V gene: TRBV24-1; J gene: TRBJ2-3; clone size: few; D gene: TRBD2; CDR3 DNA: TGTGCCACCAGTGATCCCCTAGCGGGGGAGGCAGATACGCAGTATTTT; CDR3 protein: CATSDPLAGEADTQYF
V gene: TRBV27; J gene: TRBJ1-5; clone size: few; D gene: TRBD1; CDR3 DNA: TGTGCCAGCAGTTTAGTTCAGGGGGAGCAGCCCCAGCATTTT; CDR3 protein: CASSLVQGEQPQHF
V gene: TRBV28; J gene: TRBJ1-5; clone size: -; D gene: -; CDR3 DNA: TGTGCCAGCAGTCCTGGCATGGGCAGGAATAGCAATCAGCCCCAGCATTTT; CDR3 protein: CASSPGMGRNSNQPQHF
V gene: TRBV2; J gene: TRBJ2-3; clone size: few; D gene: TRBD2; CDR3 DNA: TGTGCCAGCAGTGAAAGACTAGCGGGGGACTTCACAGATACGCAGTATTTT; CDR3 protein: CASSERLAGDFTDTQYF
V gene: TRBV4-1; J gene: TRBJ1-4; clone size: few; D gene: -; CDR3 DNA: TGCGCCAGCAGAGGACAGACCACTAATGAAAAACTGTTTTTT; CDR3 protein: CASRGQTTNEKLFF
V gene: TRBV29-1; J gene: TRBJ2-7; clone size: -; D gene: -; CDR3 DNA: TGCAGCGTTACCTATGGTTGGACAATCCACGAGCAGTACTTC; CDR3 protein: CSVTYGWTIHEQYF
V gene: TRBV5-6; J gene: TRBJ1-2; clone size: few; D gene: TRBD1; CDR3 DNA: TGTGCCAGCAGCAAGGGACAGCCCGTCGGCTATGGCTACACCTTC; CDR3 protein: CASSKGQPVGYGYTF
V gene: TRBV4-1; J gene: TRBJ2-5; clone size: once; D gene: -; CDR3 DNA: TGCGCCAGCAGCCTTACATCCGGGACTGCGGGCGAGACCCAGTACTTC; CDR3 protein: CASSLTSGTAGETQYF
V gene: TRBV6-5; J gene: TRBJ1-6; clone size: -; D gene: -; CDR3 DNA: TGTGCCAGCAGTTTAACTTTAGGGGTACGGTCACCCCTCCACTTT; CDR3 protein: CASSLTLGVRSPLHF
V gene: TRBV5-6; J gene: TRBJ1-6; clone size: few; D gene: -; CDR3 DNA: TGTGCCAGCAGCTTAGACAGACTTTCTAATTCACCCCTCCACTTT; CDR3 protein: CASSLDRLSNSPLHF
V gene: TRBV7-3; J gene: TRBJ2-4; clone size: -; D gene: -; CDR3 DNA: TGTGCCAGCAGCTTAGGAAGCGGGCCGGCCAAAAACATTCAGTACTTC; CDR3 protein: CASSLGSGPAKNIQYF
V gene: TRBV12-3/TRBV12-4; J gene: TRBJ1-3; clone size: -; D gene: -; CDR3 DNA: TGTGCCAGCAGTTTTGGCCACACCATATATTTT; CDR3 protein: CASSFGHTIYF
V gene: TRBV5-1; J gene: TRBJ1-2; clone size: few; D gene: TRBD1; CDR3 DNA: TGCGCCAGCAGCTTTGACAGGGGAGGAGGCTACACCTTC; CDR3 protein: CASSFDRGGGYTF
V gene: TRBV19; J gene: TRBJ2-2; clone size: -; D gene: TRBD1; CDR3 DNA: TGTGCCAGTAGTGCCTCCCACTCTGGACAGGGGAACACCGGGGAGCTGTTTTTT; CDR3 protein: CASSASHSGQGNTGELFF
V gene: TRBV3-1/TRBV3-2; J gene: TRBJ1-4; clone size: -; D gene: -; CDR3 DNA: TGTGCCAGCAGCCAAGATGGGCGCCGTTCAGGGCCCGATAATGAAAAACTGTTTTTT; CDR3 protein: CASSQDGRRSGPDNEKLFF
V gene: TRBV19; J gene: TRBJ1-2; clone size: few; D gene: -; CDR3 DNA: TGTGCCAGTAGTATAGAAACAGACTATGGCTACACCTTC; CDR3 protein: CASSIETDYGYTF
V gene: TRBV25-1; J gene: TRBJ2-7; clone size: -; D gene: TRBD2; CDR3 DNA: TGTGCCAGCAGTGGTACTAGCGGGGGCCTCGAGCAGTACTTC; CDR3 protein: CASSGTSGGLEQYF
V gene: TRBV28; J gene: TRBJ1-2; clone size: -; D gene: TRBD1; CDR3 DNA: TGTGCCAGCAGTTCTGACCCCGGGACAGCCTATGGCTACACCTTC; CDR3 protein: CASSSDPGTAYGYTF
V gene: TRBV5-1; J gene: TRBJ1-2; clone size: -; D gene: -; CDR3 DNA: TGCGCCAGCAGCCCCGCGGGAGGGAACTATGGCTACACCTTC; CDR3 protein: CASSPAGGNYGYTF
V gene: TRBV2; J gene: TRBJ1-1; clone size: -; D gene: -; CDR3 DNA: TGTGCCAGCAGTTCACAGAGGAACACTGAAGCTTTCTTT; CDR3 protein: CASSSQRNTEAFF